Detailed here is one TCR beta chain. Between the trimmed V and J ends, which lost 2 bases and 7 bases, there was a span of 10 bases. Germline CDR1 and CDR2: SGHTS and YDEGEE. CDR3 length: 13 amino acids. This specimen belongs to a study of blood T cell repertoires in COVID-19. Study information: The analysed material was cDNA or gDNA that came from T cells, B-cell-depleted T cells, or PBMCs.

Repertoires were generated with immunoSEQ multiplex PCR, while TCRdb's copy carries only in-frame clones and drops some. The table records around 400,000 clones, over 75% of them present only once. The receptor comes from a woman aged 55-69 years with COVID-19, enrolled during active disease. The material sequenced was peripheral blood. V usage is TRBV5-8 and J usage is TRBJ1-5, with a weak D call TRBD1 (6 bases). This CDR3 is CASSFQGQQPQHF. CDR3 bases: TGTGCCAGCAGCTTTCAGGGGCAGCAGCCCCAGCATTTT.